This TCR beta chain is from a study of blood T cell repertoires in COVID-19. Study-wide context: PBMCs, B-cell-depleted T cells, or T cells provided the cDNA or gDNA that made up the material.

Followed longitudinally, the Seattle patients had been enrolled during active infection. How the authors handled the data: The authors estimated nucleated cell counts from reference gene primer amplification. Some clones are missing from TCRdb's copy, which holds only in-frame ones; the method was immunoSEQ multiplex PCR. D and trimming come from the DNA, and the V and J calls and clone size come from that table. Seen here are roughly 200,000 clones, 81% observed once, and the top ten hold approximately 12%. The receptor comes from a woman of 80 years or more with COVID-19, enrolled during active disease. The sample comprised peripheral blood.

CDR3 region: CASSPGPYSNQPQHF. The CDR3 coding sequence is TGTGCCAGTAGCCCGGGTCCTTATAGCAATCAGCCCCAGCATTTT. The V gene is TRBV19, the J gene TRBJ1-5; D remains unclear. Germline V gene data show CDR1 as LNHDA and CDR2 as SQIVND (reference sequence). This CDR3 has 15 residues. Trimming removed 6 bases from V and 0 bases from J, with 12 bases in between.